A single sample is the source of the 10 T cell receptor beta chains below, sequenced in a study of blood T cell repertoires in COVID-19. The table came from immunoSEQ multiplex PCR; TCRdb's copy has only in-frame clones and leaves some out. Of about 170,000 clones in the sample, over 80% are singletons; the top ten hold less than 3.5%. Sequencing used peripheral blood. The receptors come from a woman aged 55-69 years with acute or convalescent COVID-19.

The chain joins TRBV9 to TRBJ1-1; D remains ambiguous. Trimming pared 4 bases from V and 0 bases from J, leaving 7 bases between. The CDR3 extends over 13 amino acids. Per germline, CDR1 SGDLS and CDR2 YYNGEE. Here the CDR3 DNA reads TGTGCCAGCAGCAAGAGCATGAACACTGAAGCTTTCTTT. This sequence encodes CASSKSMNTEAFF.

The V gene is TRBV9, the J gene TRBJ2-1; 7 bases match TRBD2. V lost 4 bases and J lost 1; bases outside the gene matches: 5. This CDR3 has 15 residues. The V gene's germline CDR1 is SGDLS and CDR2 YYNGEE. CDR3: CASSPRAGSYNEQFF. For the CDR3, the DNA is TGTGCCAGCAGCCCTCGAGCGGGGTCCTACAATGAGCAGTTCTTC.

This chain links TRBV15 with TRBJ1-1; TRBD1 agrees at 7 bases. Trimming cost V 2 bases and J 6 bases; bases outside gene matches: 9. The CDR3 is 15 amino acids. Germline CDR1 reads LNHNV; CDR2 reads YYDKDF (reference sequence). Here the CDR3 reads CATSRTRQGWAEAFF. The CDR3 DNA follows: TGTGCCACCAGCAGAACAAGACAGGGCTGGGCTGAAGCTTTCTTT.

The chain joins TRBV2 to TRBJ2-3; D unresolved. The length of the CDR3 is 12 residues. V dropped 5 bases and J dropped 7 bases, with 10 bases sitting between them. From germline, CDR1 is SNHLY and CDR2 FYNNEI. The CDR3 coding sequence is TGTGCCAGCAGTCCCCCCCTAAATACGCAGTATTTT. Translating gives CASSPPLNTQYF.

The chain has TRBV10-3 and TRBJ1-2; D not certain. The CDR3 loop spans 16 amino acids. Trimming removed 0 bases from V and 2 bases from J, with 13 bases in between. Germline V gene data show CDR1 as ENHRY and CDR2 as SYGVKD. The CDR3 bases are TGTGCCATCAGTGAGTCGTCTCTCAGGCAGAACTATGGCTACACCTTC. This encodes CAISESSLRQNYGYTF.

This chain uses TRBV19 with TRBJ1-2, with TRBD1 identical over 7 bases. V shed 3 bases and J 4 bases; nucleotides not matched to a gene: 11. CDR1 and CDR2 (germline): LNHDA, SQIVND (reference sequence). This CDR3 is built from 16 residues. The CDR3 spells CASSIRGTVLIYGYTF. DNA of the CDR3: TGTGCCAGTAGTATTAGGGGGACAGTGCTGATCTATGGCTACACCTTC.

The V call is TRBV7-2, the J call TRBJ2-7, with TRBD2 matching over 7 bases. The germline V gene encodes CDR1 SGHTA and CDR2 FQGNSA. J gave up 2 bases and V 5 bases, and 9 bases lay outside the gene matches. This CDR3 contains 15 residues. The CDR3 DNA reads as TGTGCCAGCAGCGGAGGCGGGACTACTCCCTACGAGCAGTACTTC. It yields the protein CASSGGGTTPYEQYF.

The J gene is TRBJ2-3, the V gene TRBV10-3, with 7 positions matching TRBD1. This CDR3 spans 13 amino acids. J lost 0 bases, V lost 8 bases, and 2 bases had no gene match. The V gene's germline CDR1 is ENHRY and CDR2 SYGVKD. CDR3 amino acids: CAIGTESTDTQYF. In DNA form, the CDR3 reads TGTGCCATCGGGACAGAAAGCACAGATACGCAGTATTTT.

The chain has TRBV6-2 or TRBV6-3 and TRBJ1-1; TRBD1 is a possible D gene (6 bases). The CDR3 is 14 residues long. Deletions cut 4 bases from V and 3 bases from J, with 12 bases between. Per germline, CDR1 MNHEY and CDR2 SVGEGT. The CDR3 loop is CASSLMGADTEAFF. The CDR3 DNA follows: TGTGCCAGCAGTTTGATGGGGGCCGACACTGAAGCTTTCTTT.

V is TRBV3-1 (or the pseudogene TRBV3-2) and J is TRBJ1-6; D remains ambiguous. CDR1 and CDR2 (germline): LGHDT, YNNKEL (reference sequence). The V end lost 3 bases, the J end lost 0 bases, and 9 bases lay between the germline ends. The CDR3 runs to 16 residues. CDR3 sequence: CASSHTTNSYNSPLHF. The CDR3 DNA is TGTGCCAGCAGCCATACCACTAACTCCTATAATTCACCCCTCCACTTT.